This TCR beta chain was sequenced during a study of PD-1 blockade in classical Hodgkin lymphoma. Study at large: With a 2-week interval, patients received intravenous nivolumab at 3 mg/kg.

On this clone: What it binds is unknown.

V was clipped by 0 bases and J by 7 bases, with 16 bases between them. This CDR3 spans 14 amino acids. The V gene's germline CDR1 is SQVTM and CDR2 ANQGSEA. Study-level findings and limits: Complete responders' diversity at baseline resembled that of newly diagnosed patients. At C4D1, TCR diversity had climbed significantly for CD4+ cells, though not for CD8+ cells.

Libraries were prepared by immunoSEQ multiplex PCR; TCRdb keeps only in-frame clonotypes and omits some of them. The table records fewer than 55,000 clones, approximately 80% of them present only once. The time point: cycle 4 day 1 (C4D1), after about 6 weeks of nivolumab. Every patient was affected by relapse after autologous stem cell transplantation, while exposure to brentuximab vedotin was not uniform. The sequence was collected from a human donor with classical Hodgkin lymphoma. The sequencing used peripheral blood mononuclear cells (PBMCs), collected before the fourth cycle of nivolumab. The gene calls are TRBV29-1 and TRBJ2-7; no clear D gene. The CDR3 nucleotides are TGCAGCGTTGAAGATCATGGCACCAGCTTGGAGCAGTACTTC. Encoded protein: CSVEDHGTSLEQYF.